The next 24 T cell receptor beta chains were all read from a single sample in a study of beta chain features in type 1 diabetes. What was sequenced were expressed TCRB transcripts, since all of the isolated RNA had been reverse transcribed. Libraries were prepared by immunoSEQ multiplex PCR; TCRdb keeps only in-frame clonotypes and omits some of them. This sample has fewer than 900,000 clones, with 15% to 20% found just once. Material: naive CD4+ T cells from blood. The receptors originated from a woman in her late teens or twenties in good health.

This clone was observed a handful of times. The chain has TRBV29-1 and TRBJ1-2; the D gene is possibly TRBD1 (5 bases). Germline V lookup: CDR1 SQVTM, CDR2 ANQGSEA. V was cut by 1 base and J by 3 bases, with 9 bases left in between. The CDR3 is 13 amino acids. DNA for the CDR3: TGCAGCGTTGAAGGTGACAGCTACTATGGCTACACCTTC. Its protein product is CSVEGDSYYGYTF.

V gene TRBV19 combines with J gene TRBJ2-1, with 7 bases aligning to TRBD2. J gave up 8 bases and V 6 bases, and 10 bases lay outside the gene matches. Germline CDR1 reads LNHDA; CDR2 reads SQIVND (reference sequence). The CDR3 sequence is 14 residues long. CDR3 loop: CASSSAGAVDEQFF. CDR3 DNA: TGTGCCAGTAGCTCCGCGGGAGCAGTGGATGAGCAGTTCTTC.

The rearrangement uses TRBV2 and TRBJ1-4; D is unclear. CDR3 length equals 13 residues. The ends were cut back, 7 bases at V and 7 bases at J, with 13 bases in the middle. Germline assignment: CDR1 SNHLY and CDR2 FYNNEI. CDR3 nucleotide sequence: TGTGCCAGCAATAGCGGGGTGGGTGAAAAACTGTTTTTT. Translation gives CASNSGVGEKLFF.

A few counts support this clone. The V gene is TRBV7-3, the J gene TRBJ1-1; the D is unclear. Germline V CDR1 and CDR2: SGHTA, FQGTGA. This CDR3 has 17 residues. Trimming left V 1 base short and J 1 base short, with 16 bases between. CDR3 DNA sequence: TGTGCCAGCAGCTTAAATCCAAGTCTGGCTCCGAACACTGAAGCTTTCTTT. Protein product: CASSLNPSLAPNTEAFF.

This clone was counted only a few times. The CDR3 DNA follows: TGCGCCAGCAGCTTAACAGGGGTTGATGTGACCCAGTACTTC. It translates to CASSLTGVDVTQYF. The rearrangement links TRBV5-1 to TRBJ2-5, with 7 bases identical to TRBD1. V gave up 2 bases and J gave up 7 bases; unmatched junction bases: 8. The CDR3 is made up of 14 amino acids. Per germline, CDR1 SGHRS and CDR2 YFSETQ.

The chain combines TRBV10-2 with TRBJ2-1, with 7 bases identical to TRBD2. CDR1 WSHSY and CDR2 SAAADI come from the germline V gene. The CDR3 is 14 residues long. Trimming at V came to 4 bases and at J to 10 bases, leaving 10 bases not matched to a gene. This CDR3 is CASSAQLAAKEQFF. The CDR3 coding sequence is TGCGCCAGCAGTGCACAGCTAGCGGCTAAGGAGCAGTTCTTC.

V is TRBV10-3 and J is TRBJ2-1; 12 bases match TRBD2. The germline gives CDR1 ENHRY, CDR2 SYGVKD. CDR3 length: 20 residues. The V segment lost 8 bases and the J segment 1 base; nucleotides outside the gene matches: 18. This chain's CDR3 is CAIGQGWLAGGPQSYNEQFF. The CDR3, as DNA: TGTGCCATCGGCCAAGGCTGGCTAGCGGGAGGGCCACAGTCCTACAATGAGCAGTTCTTC.

There are a few counts of this clone. The rearrangement links TRBV2 to TRBJ2-7; 7 bases are a match to TRBD1. V shed 6 bases and J 3 bases; nucleotides not matched to a gene: 11. The CDR3 covers 15 residues. CDR1 is SNHLY and CDR2 is FYNNEI in the germline V gene. This CDR3 is CASRTGQPFFYEQYF. In DNA, the CDR3 is TGTGCCAGCAGGACGGGACAGCCCTTTTTCTACGAGCAGTACTTC.

The chain uses TRBV9 and TRBJ2-5, with D maybe TRBD1 (6 bases). The germline CDR1 and CDR2 sequences are SGDLS and YYNGEE. V dropped 0 bases and J dropped 9 bases, with 12 bases sitting between them. This CDR3 contains 13 residues. In DNA, the CDR3 is TGTGCCAGCAGCGTAGAGCTAGCAGGGGCCCAGTACTTC. Translating gives CASSVELAGAQYF.

This clone was seen more than once but under ten times. The rearrangement links TRBV7-2 to TRBJ2-2; D uncertain. This CDR3 is built from 12 residues. CDR1 is SGHTA and CDR2 is FQGNSA in the germline V gene. The germline V and J ends were trimmed by 6 bases and 4 bases, with 6 bases remaining between them. CDR3 nucleotides: TGTGCCAGCAGTCAAGGCACCGGGGAGCTGTTTTTT. This gives the protein CASSQGTGELFF.

This clone has only a few counts. The J gene is TRBJ1-3, the V gene TRBV15; weak D call: TRBD1 (5 bases). V was cut by 2 bases and J by 0 bases, with 5 bases left in between. There are 14 residues in the CDR3. The germline V gene encodes CDR1 LNHNV and CDR2 YYDKDF (reference sequence). Here the CDR3 reads CATSRQGSGNTIYF. In DNA, the CDR3 is TGTGCCACCAGCAGACAGGGCTCTGGAAACACCATATATTTT.

The chain is built from TRBV5-1 and TRBJ2-7, with 9 bases matching TRBD1. From germline, CDR1 is SGHRS and CDR2 YFSETQ. The V and J ends lost 7 bases and 2 bases, in that order; junction bases with no gene match: 7. The CDR3 length is 14 residues. CDR3 region: CASGSGTGPYEQYF. The CDR3 DNA sequence: TGCGCCAGCGGCTCCGGGACAGGGCCCTACGAGCAGTACTTC.

The genes are TRBV10-3 and TRBJ2-3; D is undetermined. The length of the CDR3 is 15 residues. Trimming cost V 4 bases and J 4 bases, with 15 bases left between them. Germline CDR1 reads ENHRY; CDR2 reads SYGVKD. CDR3 in amino acids: CAISGSPSNSDTQYF. The CDR3, as DNA: TGTGCCATCAGTGGTAGTCCCAGCAACTCAGATACGCAGTATTTT.

The rearrangement joins TRBV18 to TRBJ2-7; D not resolved. CDR1 and CDR2 (germline): KGHSH, LQKENI. CDR3 size: 13 residues. V lost 4 bases and J 4 bases, leaving 11 bases between the germline ends. DNA of the CDR3: TGTGCCAGCTCACTATTGCCCTCGTACGAGCAGTACTTC. Residues: CASSLLPSYEQYF.

This clone was observed a few times. This rearrangement joins TRBV5-1 to TRBJ2-2; 8 nucleotides match TRBD1. The CDR3 runs to 16 residues. The germline gives CDR1 SGHRS, CDR2 YFSETQ. Losses at the gene ends were 4 bases for V and 0 bases for J; bases not matched to a gene: 5. This CDR3 is CASSVSGQANTGELFF. CDR3 coding DNA: TGCGCCAGCAGCGTGTCGGGACAGGCGAACACCGGGGAGCTGTTTTTT.

In this sample, this clone turned up a few times. J is TRBJ2-1 and V is TRBV7-6, with 8 bases aligning to TRBD1. The CDR3 spans 20 residues. The V and J ends lost 0 bases and 7 bases, in that order; junction bases with no gene match: 20. Germline V gene sequence: CDR1 SGHVS, CDR2 FNYEAQ. CDR3 amino acids: CASSLAFGAGRTGLINEQFF. CDR3 in DNA: TGTGCCAGCAGCTTAGCTTTTGGGGCGGGAAGGACAGGGCTGATAAATGAGCAGTTCTTC. Filled out from reference TRBV7-6 and TRBJ2-1, the complete variable domain reads GAGVSQSPRYKVTKRGQDVALRCDPISGHVSLYWYRQALGQGPEFLTYFNYEAQQDKSGLPNDRFSAERPEGSISTLTIQRTEQRDSAMYRCASSLAFGAGRTGLINEQFFGPGTRLTVL.

CDR3 loop: CASSYGTDGNTIYF. CDR3 nucleotide sequence: TGTGCCAGCAGTTACGGCACAGACGGAAACACCATATATTTT. The chain links TRBV6-6 to TRBJ1-3; no clear D. The germline V gene has CDR1 MNHNY and CDR2 SVGAGI (reference sequence). The V and J ends lost 2 bases and 4 bases respectively, with 9 bases between them. CDR3 length: 14 residues.

This clone was counted a few times. The rearrangement joins TRBV11-2 to TRBJ2-6; D gene unclear. The V and J ends lost 4 bases and 2 bases respectively, with 12 bases between them. Germline values: CDR1 SGHAT, CDR2 FQNNGV. The CDR3 totals 16 residues. The CDR3 DNA sequence: TGTGCCAGCAGCTCGCTTAGTTCGCCTGGGGCCAACGTCCTGACTTTC. Translated: CASSSLSSPGANVLTF.

This clone has only a few counts. This chain links TRBV7-9 with TRBJ2-3; 8 bases agree with TRBD2. The CDR3 covers 15 residues. Germline trimming cut 4 bases from V and 5 bases from J; bases unmatched to any gene: 8. Germline V lookup: CDR1 SEHNR, CDR2 FQNEAQ (reference sequence). Here the CDR3 reads CASSSGGRYKDTQYF. The CDR3 region has the DNA TGTGCCAGCAGCTCGGGCGGGAGGTACAAAGATACGCAGTATTTT. The whole variable domain, remainder taken from reference TRBV7-9 and TRBJ2-3, is DTGVSQNPRHKITKRGQNVTFRCDPISEHNRLYWYRQTLGQGPEFLTYFQNEAQLEKSRLLSDRFSAERPKGSFSTLEIQRTEQGDSAMYLCASSSGGRYKDTQYFGPGTRLTVL.

This clone was observed many times. J is TRBJ2-5 and V is TRBV10-3; the D is unclear. Germline V lookup: CDR1 ENHRY, CDR2 SYGVKD. The CDR3 spans 13 residues. V was trimmed by 2 bases and J by 3 bases, leaving 7 bases between them. CDR3 protein: CAISEAVKETQYF. For the CDR3, the DNA is TGTGCCATCAGTGAGGCGGTGAAAGAGACCCAGTACTTC.

Ten or more counts support this clone. The chain recombines TRBV19 with TRBJ2-1; 7 bases agree with TRBD1. The germline V gene encodes CDR1 LNHDA and CDR2 SQIVND (reference sequence). V lost 5 bases to trimming and J lost 3 bases; unmatched junction nucleotides: 7. The length of the CDR3 is 15 residues. CDR3 sequence reads: CASSSQTGFYNEQFF. The CDR3 DNA reads TGTGCCAGTAGTTCCCAGACAGGGTTCTACAATGAGCAGTTCTTC.

The rearrangement links TRBV4-3 to TRBJ1-2; D is unclear. Trimming stripped 5 bases from V and 2 bases from J, with 24 bases between. CDR1 LGHNA and CDR2 YSLEER come from the germline V gene. The CDR3 totals 18 residues. CDR3 sequence: CASSENFGSPTTNYGYTF. The DNA of the CDR3 is TGCGCCAGCAGCGAAAATTTTGGGTCACCGACAACCAACTATGGCTACACCTTC.

This clone came up a few times. V and J are TRBV4-2 and TRBJ2-1; D gene uncertain. Trimming stripped 2 bases from V and 11 bases from J, with 10 bases between. Germline V lookup: CDR1 LGHNA, CDR2 YNFKEQ. The CDR3 runs to 12 residues. DNA for the CDR3: TGTGCCAGCAGCCAATCCGGGCTTCAGCAGTTCTTC. It encodes CASSQSGLQQFF.

This clone was counted a few times. The J gene is TRBJ2-7, the V gene TRBV5-1, with D unclear. The CDR3 is 16 residues long. The V and J ends lost 0 bases and 2 bases respectively, with 15 bases between them. CDR1 and CDR2 from the germline V gene are SGHRS and YFSETQ. CDR3 residues: CASSLEGSPTTYEQYF. CDR3 in DNA: TGCGCCAGCAGCTTGGAGGGCAGCCCGACAACCTACGAGCAGTACTTC.